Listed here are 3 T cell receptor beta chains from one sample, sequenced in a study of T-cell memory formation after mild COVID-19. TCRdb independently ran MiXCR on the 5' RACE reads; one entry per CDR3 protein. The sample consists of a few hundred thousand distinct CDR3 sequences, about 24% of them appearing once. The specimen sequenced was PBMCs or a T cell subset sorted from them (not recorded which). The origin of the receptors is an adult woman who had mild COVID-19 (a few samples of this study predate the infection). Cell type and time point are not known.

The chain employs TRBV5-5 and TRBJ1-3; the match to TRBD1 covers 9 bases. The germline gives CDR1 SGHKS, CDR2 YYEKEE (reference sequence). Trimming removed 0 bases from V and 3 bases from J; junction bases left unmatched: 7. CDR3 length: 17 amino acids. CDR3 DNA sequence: TGTGCCAGCAGCTTGGCCCGGGGACAGGGCGTTGGAAACACCATATATTTT. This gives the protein CASSLARGQGVGNTIYF.

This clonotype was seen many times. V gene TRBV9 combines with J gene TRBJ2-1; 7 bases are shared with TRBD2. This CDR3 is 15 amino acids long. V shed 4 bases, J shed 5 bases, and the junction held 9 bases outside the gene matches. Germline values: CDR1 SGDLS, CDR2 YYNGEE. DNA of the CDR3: TGTGCCAGCAGCCTCACTGGCGGGAGAGACAATGAGCAGTTCTTC. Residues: CASSLTGGRDNEQFF. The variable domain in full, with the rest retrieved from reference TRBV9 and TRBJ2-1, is DSGVTQTPKHLITATGQRVTLRCSPRSGDLSVYWYQQSLDQGLQFLIQYYNGEERAKGNILERFSAQQFPDLHSELNLSSLELGDSALYFCASSLTGGRDNEQFFGPGTRLTVL.

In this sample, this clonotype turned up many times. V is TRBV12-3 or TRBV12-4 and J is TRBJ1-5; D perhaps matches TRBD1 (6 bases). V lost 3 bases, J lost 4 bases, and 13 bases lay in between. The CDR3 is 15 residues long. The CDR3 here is CASSFRGTQNQPQHF. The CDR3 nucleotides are TGTGCCAGCAGTTTTAGGGGGACACAGAATCAGCCCCAGCATTTT.